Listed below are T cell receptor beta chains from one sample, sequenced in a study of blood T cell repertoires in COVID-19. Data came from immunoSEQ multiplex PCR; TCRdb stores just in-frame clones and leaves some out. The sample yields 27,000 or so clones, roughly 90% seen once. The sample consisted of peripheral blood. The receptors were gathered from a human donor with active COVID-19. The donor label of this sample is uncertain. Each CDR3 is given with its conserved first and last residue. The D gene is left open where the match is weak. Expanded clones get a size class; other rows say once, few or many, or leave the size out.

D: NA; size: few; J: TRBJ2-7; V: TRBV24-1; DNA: TGTGCCACCAGTGAGCAGGGCAGGAAAACCTACGAGCAGTACTTC; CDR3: CATSEQGRKTYEQYF
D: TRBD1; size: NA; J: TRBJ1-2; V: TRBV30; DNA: TGTGCCTGCAGGGGGCGCCTCTATGGCTACACCTTC; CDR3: CACRGRLYGYTF
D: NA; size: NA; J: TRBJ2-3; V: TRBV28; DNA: TGTGCCAGCAGTTTAGAGGTCAACACAGATACGCAGTATTTT; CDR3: CASSLEVNTDTQYF
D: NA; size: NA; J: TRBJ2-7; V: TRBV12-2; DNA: TGTGCAAGTCGCTTACTGAGGGACAGGGCCTACGAGCAGTACTTC; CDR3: CASRLLRDRAYEQYF
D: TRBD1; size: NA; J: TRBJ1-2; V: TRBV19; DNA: TGTGCCAGTAGTAGCCTCGGGACAGGGAATCCTAACTATGGCTACACCTTC; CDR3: CASSSLGTGNPNYGYTF
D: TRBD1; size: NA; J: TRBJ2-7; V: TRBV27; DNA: TGTGCCAGCAGTTATGGGACAGTACCCTACGAGCAGTACTTC; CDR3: CASSYGTVPYEQYF
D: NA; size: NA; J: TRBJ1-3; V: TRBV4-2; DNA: TGTGCCAGCAGCCAAGATCTAGTACAAAAGGACACCATATATTTT; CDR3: CASSQDLVQKDTIYF
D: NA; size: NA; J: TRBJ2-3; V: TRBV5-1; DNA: TGCGCCAGCAGCCTTGACAGAGTATCCGATACGCAGTATTTT; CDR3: CASSLDRVSDTQYF
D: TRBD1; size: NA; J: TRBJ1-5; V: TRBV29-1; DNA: TGCAGCGTTGGGACAGGGGTTAGCAATCAGCCCCAGCATTTT; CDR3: CSVGTGVSNQPQHF
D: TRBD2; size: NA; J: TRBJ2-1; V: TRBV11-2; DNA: TGTGCCAGCAGCTTTACAAGCGGGGGGGCCAATGAGCAGTTCTTC; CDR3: CASSFTSGGANEQFF
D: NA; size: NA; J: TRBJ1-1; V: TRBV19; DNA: TGTGCCAGTATTGGTCCCCAGGGGACTGAAGCTTTCTTT; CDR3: CASIGPQGTEAFF
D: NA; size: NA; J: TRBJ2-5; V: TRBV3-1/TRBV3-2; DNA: TGTGCCAGCAGCCAAGTATCGACTAGGAGAGAGACCCAGTACTTC; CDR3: CASSQVSTRRETQYF
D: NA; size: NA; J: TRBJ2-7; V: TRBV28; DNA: TGTGCCAGCAGTTTTTCCCACTTAGCGGAGAACTACGAGCAGTACTTC; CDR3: CASSFSHLAENYEQYF
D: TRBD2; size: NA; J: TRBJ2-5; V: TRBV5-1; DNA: TGCGCCAGCAGCTTGGGGGTAGCGGGGAGTGAGGGGTCCCAAGAGACCCAGTACTTC; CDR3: CASSLGVAGSEGSQETQYF
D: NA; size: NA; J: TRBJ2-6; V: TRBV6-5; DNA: TGTGCCAGCAGTTGGCAGGGCTCTGGGGCCAACGTCCTGACTTTC; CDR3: CASSWQGSGANVLTF
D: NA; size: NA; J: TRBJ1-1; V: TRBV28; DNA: TGTGCCACCAGAAGACAGTTTCTCTTGAACACTGAAGCTTTCTTT; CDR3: CATRRQFLLNTEAFF
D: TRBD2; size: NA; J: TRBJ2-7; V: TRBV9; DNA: TGTGCCAGCAGGCGGGGGGAAGTAGGCGAGCAGTACTTC; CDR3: CASRRGEVGEQYF
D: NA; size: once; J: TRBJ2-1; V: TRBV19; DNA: TGTGCCAGTAGTATATCTTTGGGGAGGAGGTCCTACAATGAGCAGTTCTTC; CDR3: CASSISLGRRSYNEQFF
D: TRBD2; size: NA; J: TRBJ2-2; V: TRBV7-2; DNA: TGTGCCAGCAGCTTAGCAGGGACTAGCGGGGGGGCTGTGGAGCTGTTTTTT; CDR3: CASSLAGTSGGAVELFF
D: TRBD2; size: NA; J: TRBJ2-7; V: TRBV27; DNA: TGTGCCAGCAGTTTTTCCCCCCTAGCGGGAGGGCTTAAGTACGAGCAGTACTTC; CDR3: CASSFSPLAGGLKYEQYF
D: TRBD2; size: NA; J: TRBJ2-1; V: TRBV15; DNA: TGTGCCACCAGCAGAGGGGTGGCTAGCGGGGCTGATGAGCAGTTCTTC; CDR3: CATSRGVASGADEQFF
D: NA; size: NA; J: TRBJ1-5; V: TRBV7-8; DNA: TGTGCCAGCAGCTTAGTGAGTGGTTATAGCAATCAGCCCCAGCATTTT; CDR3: CASSLVSGYSNQPQHF
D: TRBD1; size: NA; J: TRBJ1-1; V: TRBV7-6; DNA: TGTGCCAGCAGTTTAACAGGGGGTGGCGGGCTGAACACTGAAGCTTTCTTT; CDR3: CASSLTGGGGLNTEAFF
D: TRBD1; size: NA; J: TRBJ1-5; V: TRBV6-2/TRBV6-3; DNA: TGTGCCAGCAGTTACACAGGGGGCGTTCAGCCCCAGCATTTT; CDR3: CASSYTGGVQPQHF
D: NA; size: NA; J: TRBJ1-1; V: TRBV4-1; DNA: TGCGCCAGCAGCCAAGCCCCGGGAGGGGGGAACACTGAAGCTTTCTTT; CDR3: CASSQAPGGGNTEAFF
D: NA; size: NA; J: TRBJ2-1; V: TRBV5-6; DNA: TGTGCCAGCAGCACGGTCAGGGCATTTTACAATGAGCAGTTCTTC; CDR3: CASSTVRAFYNEQFF
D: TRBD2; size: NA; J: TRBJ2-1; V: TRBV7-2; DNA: TGTGCCAGCAGCCCGCAGGGGACTAGCGGGAGGGCCATGTGGGGTGAGCAGTTCTTC; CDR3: CASSPQGTSGRAMWGEQFF
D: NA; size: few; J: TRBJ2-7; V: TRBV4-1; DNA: TGCGCCAGCAGCCAAGCCCAGGGGGAGGCGCAGTACTTC; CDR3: CASSQAQGEAQYF
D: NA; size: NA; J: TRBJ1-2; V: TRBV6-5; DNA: TGTGCCAGCTGGAAGACAGGACCCTATGGCTACACCTTC; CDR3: CASWKTGPYGYTF
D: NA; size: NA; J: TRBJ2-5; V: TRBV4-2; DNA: TGTGCCAGCAGCCAAGACAGGGGCAGTTTCCAAGAGACCCAGTACTTC; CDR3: CASSQDRGSFQETQYF
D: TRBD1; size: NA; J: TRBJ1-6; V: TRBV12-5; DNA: TGTGCTAGTGGTCGCTCGACAGGGTTGAGTTCACCCCTCCACTTT; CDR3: CASGRSTGLSSPLHF
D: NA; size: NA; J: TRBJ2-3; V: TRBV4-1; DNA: TGCGCCAGCAGTGACGGGGGGCACCTCACAGATACGCAGTATTTT; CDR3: CASSDGGHLTDTQYF
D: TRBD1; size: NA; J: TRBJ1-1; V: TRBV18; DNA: TGTGCCAGCTCACCAGTTACAGGGGCTGGGAACACTGAAGCTTTCTTT; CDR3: CASSPVTGAGNTEAFF
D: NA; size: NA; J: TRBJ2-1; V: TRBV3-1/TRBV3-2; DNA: TGTGCCAGCAGCCCAACAGGGAATGAGCAGTTCTTC; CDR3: CASSPTGNEQFF
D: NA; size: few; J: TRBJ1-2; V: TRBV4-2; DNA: TGTGCCAGCAGCCCCGGGGACACGGCCTATGGCTACACCTTC; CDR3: CASSPGDTAYGYTF
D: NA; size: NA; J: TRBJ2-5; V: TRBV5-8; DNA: TGTGCCAGCAGCTTGGCTGCGGAGACCCAGTACTTC; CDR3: CASSLAAETQYF
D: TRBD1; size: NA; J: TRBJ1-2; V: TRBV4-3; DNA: TGCGCCAGCAGCCAAGACCGGACAGGACGGGGCAGCTATGGCTACACCTTC; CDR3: CASSQDRTGRGSYGYTF
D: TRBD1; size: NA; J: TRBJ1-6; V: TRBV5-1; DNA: TGCGCCAGCAGCTTCGAGGGGGCGCTTTATAATTCACCCCTCCACTTT; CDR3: CASSFEGALYNSPLHF
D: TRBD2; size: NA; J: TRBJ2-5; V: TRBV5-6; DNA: TGTGCCAGCAGGCCCGGGACTAGCAGTCAGACCCAGTACTTC; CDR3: CASRPGTSSQTQYF
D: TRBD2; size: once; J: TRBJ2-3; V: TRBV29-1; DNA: TGCAGCGTTGAAGCGGGAGGTTGGACAGATACGCAGTATTTT; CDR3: CSVEAGGWTDTQYF
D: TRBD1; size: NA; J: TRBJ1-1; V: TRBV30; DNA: TGTGCCTGGAGTCCTAGGACAGGGGGGAGCACTGAAGCTTTCTTT; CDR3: CAWSPRTGGSTEAFF
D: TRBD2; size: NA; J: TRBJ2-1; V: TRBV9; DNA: TGTGCCAGCAGCGCGGGACTAGCGTCCTACAATGAGCAGTTCTTC; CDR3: CASSAGLASYNEQFF
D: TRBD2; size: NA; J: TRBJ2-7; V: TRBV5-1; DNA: TGCGCCAGCAGCTTGGGGCCCGGGGGGACCTACGAGCAGTACTTC; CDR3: CASSLGPGGTYEQYF
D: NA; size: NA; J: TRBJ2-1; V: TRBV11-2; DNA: TGTGCCAGCAGCTTAGTCAACCCGGCGGTAAGTAATGAGCAGTTCTTC; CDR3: CASSLVNPAVSNEQFF
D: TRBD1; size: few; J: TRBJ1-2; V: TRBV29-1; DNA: TGCAGCGTTGATGAACAGGGGGCTTCTGGCTACACCTTC; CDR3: CSVDEQGASGYTF
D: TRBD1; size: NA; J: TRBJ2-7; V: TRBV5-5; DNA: TGTGCCAGCAGCCTGTTGACAGGGGAATACGAGCAGTACTTC; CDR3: CASSLLTGEYEQYF
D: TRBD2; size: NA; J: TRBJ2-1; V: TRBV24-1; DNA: TGTGCCACCAAGGGTAGCGGGAGCTACAATGAGCAGTTCTTC; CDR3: CATKGSGSYNEQFF